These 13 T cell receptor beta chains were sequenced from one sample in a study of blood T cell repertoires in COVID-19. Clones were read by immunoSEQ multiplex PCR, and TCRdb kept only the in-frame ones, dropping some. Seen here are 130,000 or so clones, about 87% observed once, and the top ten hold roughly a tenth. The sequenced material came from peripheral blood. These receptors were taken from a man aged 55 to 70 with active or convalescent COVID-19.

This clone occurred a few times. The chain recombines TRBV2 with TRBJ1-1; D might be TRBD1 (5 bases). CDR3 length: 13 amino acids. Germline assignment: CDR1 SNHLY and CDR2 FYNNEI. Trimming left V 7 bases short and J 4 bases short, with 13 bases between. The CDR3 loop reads CASISDILTEAFF. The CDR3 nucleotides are TGTGCCAGCATCTCGGACATCCTCACTGAAGCTTTCTTT.

Here the CDR3 reads CASSEGGQYNEKLFF. CDR3 DNA: TGTGCCAGCAGTGAAGGTGGTCAGTATAATGAAAAACTGTTTTTT. The J gene is TRBJ1-4, the V gene TRBV6-1; no clear D gene. V was cut by 1 base and J by 4 bases, with 10 bases left in between. Germline V CDR1 and CDR2: MNHNS, SASEGT. CDR3 size: 15 residues.

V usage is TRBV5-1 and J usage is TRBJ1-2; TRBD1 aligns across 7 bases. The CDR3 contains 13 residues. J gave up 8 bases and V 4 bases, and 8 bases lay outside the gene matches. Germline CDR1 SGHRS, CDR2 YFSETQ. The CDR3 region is CASSMGQPSGYTF. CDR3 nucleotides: TGCGCCAGCAGCATGGGACAGCCCTCAGGCTACACCTTC.

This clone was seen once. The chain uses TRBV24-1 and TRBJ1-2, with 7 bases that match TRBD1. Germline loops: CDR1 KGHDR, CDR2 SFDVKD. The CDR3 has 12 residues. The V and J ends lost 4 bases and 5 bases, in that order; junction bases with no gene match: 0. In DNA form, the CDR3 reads TGTGCCACCAGTGAGACAGGGTATGGCTACACCTTC. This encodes CATSETGYGYTF.

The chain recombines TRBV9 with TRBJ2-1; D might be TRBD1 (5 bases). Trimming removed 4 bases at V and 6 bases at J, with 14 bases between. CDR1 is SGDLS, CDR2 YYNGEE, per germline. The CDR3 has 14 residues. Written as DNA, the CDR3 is TGTGCCAGCAGCCCCCGAGGACAACGCAATGAGCAGTTCTTC. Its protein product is CASSPRGQRNEQFF.

The CDR3 protein is CASSIKVLAGVGTHEQYF. CDR3 sequence (DNA): TGTGCCAGTAGTATTAAGGTGCTAGCGGGAGTCGGAACCCACGAGCAGTACTTC. The chain employs TRBV19 and TRBJ2-7; 10 bases are shared with TRBD2. The CDR3 length is 18 residues. V gave up 3 bases and J gave up 5 bases; unmatched junction bases: 16. Per the germline V gene, CDR1 is LNHDA and CDR2 is SQIVND (reference sequence).

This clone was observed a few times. CDR3 sequence: CASSQDSGQNQNQPQHF. CDR3 sequence (DNA): TGCGCCAGCAGCCAAGATTCTGGGCAGAATCAAAATCAGCCCCAGCATTTT. V gene TRBV4-1 combines with J gene TRBJ1-5, with D unresolved. V lost 0 bases and J 4 bases, leaving 16 bases between the germline ends. CDR3 length: 17 residues. CDR1 and CDR2 from the germline V gene are MGHRA and YSYEKL.

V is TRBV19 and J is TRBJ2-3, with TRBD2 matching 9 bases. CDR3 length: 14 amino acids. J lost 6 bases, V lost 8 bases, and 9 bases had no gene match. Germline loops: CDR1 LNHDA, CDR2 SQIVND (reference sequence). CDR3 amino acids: CASASASGTDTQYF. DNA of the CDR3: TGTGCCAGTGCCTCTGCTAGCGGGACCGATACGCAGTATTTT.

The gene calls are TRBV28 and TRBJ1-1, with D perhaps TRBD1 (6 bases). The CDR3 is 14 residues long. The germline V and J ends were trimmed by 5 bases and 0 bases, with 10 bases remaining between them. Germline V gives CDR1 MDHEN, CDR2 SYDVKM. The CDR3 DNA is TGTGCCAGCAGTAATTACAGGGTGAACACTGAAGCTTTCTTT. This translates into CASSNYRVNTEAFF.

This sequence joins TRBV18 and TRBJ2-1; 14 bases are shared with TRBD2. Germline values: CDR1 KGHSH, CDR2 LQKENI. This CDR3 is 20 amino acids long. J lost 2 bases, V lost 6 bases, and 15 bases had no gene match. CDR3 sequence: CASSRPGLAGGQPTYNEQFF. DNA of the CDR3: TGTGCCAGCTCCCGGCCTGGACTAGCGGGAGGCCAACCCACCTACAATGAGCAGTTCTTC.

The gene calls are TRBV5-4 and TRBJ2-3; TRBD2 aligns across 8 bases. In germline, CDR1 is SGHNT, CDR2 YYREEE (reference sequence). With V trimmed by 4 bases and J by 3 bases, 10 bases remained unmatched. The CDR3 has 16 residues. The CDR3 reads CASSGTPAGVTDTQYF. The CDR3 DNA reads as TGTGCCAGCAGCGGGACTCCAGCGGGAGTGACAGATACGCAGTATTTT. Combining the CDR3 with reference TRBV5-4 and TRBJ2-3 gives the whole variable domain ETGVTQSPTHLIKTRGQQVTLRCSSQSGHNTVSWYQQALGQGPQFIFQYYREEENGRGNFPPRFSGLQFPNYSSELNVNALELDDSALYLCASSGTPAGVTDTQYFGPGTRLTVL.

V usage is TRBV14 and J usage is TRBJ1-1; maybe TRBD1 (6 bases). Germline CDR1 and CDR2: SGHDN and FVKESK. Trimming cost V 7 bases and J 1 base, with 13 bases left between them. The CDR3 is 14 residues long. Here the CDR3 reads CASTPLGQNTEAFF. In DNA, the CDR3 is TGTGCCAGCACTCCCTTGGGACAGAACACTGAAGCTTTCTTT.

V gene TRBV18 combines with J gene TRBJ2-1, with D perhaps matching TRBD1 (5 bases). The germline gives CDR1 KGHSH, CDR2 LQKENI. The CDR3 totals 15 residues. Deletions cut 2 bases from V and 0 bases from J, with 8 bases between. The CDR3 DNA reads TGTGCCAGCTCACCAGGGGCAAGCTCCTACAATGAGCAGTTCTTC. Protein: CASSPGASSYNEQFF.